The 9 T cell receptor beta chains listed next were all sequenced from one sample in a study of human versus mouse CDR3 diversity and MHC coevolution. Generated by immunoSEQ multiplex PCR, the TCRdb table keeps only in-frame clones and is missing some. The sample has roughly 81,000 clones; roughly 95% are singletons. Sequenced: naive CD4+ T cells from blood. Subset reported: CD45RO-negative CD62L-positive naive CD4 T cells. Receptors originate from a person between 25 and 75 years old in good health.

The chain couples TRBV10-3 to TRBJ1-5, with a weak D call TRBD1 (6 bases). Germline V CDR1 and CDR2: ENHRY, SYGVKD. V shed 4 bases and J shed 3 bases, with 7 bases lying between them. CDR3 size: 13 residues. The CDR3 DNA reads TGTGCCATCAGTGGGGACAACAATCAGCCCCAGCATTTT. Amino acid sequence: CAISGDNNQPQHF.

The sample holds a few counts of this clone. The rearrangement uses TRBV4-1 and TRBJ1-3, with TRBD1 as a possible D gene (6 bases). CDR3 length equals 15 residues. Trimming took off 4 bases at V and 0 bases at J, with 10 bases between the two ends. In germline, CDR1 is MGHRA, CDR2 YSYEKL. The CDR3 is CASSLGQFSGNTIYF. For the CDR3, the DNA is TGCGCCAGCAGCCTTGGACAGTTCTCTGGAAACACCATATATTTT.

This chain links TRBV30 with TRBJ2-7; 8 bases line up with TRBD1. The V gene end was trimmed by 4 bases and the J gene end by 6 bases; junction bases not matched to a gene: 2. Germline values: CDR1 GTSNPN, CDR2 SVGIG (reference sequence). The CDR3 has 11 amino acids. The CDR3 nucleotides read TGTGCCTGGACAGGGGGCTCCGAGCAGTACTTC. Protein product: CAWTGGSEQYF.

V and J are TRBV6-6 and TRBJ1-5, with 7 bases aligning to TRBD1. V lost 5 bases and J lost 7; bases outside the gene matches: 5. There are 13 residues in the CDR3. CDR1 and CDR2 from the germline V gene are MNHNY and SVGAGI (reference sequence). This CDR3 reads CASSLGQAQPQHF. The CDR3 DNA reads TGTGCCAGCAGTCTCGGACAGGCACAGCCCCAGCATTTT.

This clone came up a few times. V is TRBV10-3 and J is TRBJ2-6; 9 bases are a match to TRBD1. Germline CDR1 and CDR2: ENHRY and SYGVKD. Unmatched junction bases numbered 5, after V lost 6 bases and J lost 2 bases. This CDR3 has 16 residues. CDR3 nucleotides: TGTGCCATCAGAGGGGGACAGGGTGCTGGGGCCAACGTCCTGACTTTC. Translation: CAIRGGQGAGANVLTF.

The rearrangement links TRBV5-1 to TRBJ1-5; TRBD1 might be the D (5 bases). V was trimmed by 4 bases and J by 7 bases, leaving 15 bases between them. The CDR3 runs 14 residues. Germline assignment: CDR1 SGHRS and CDR2 YFSETQ. The CDR3 loop reads CASSPTRGEQPQHF. The CDR3 region has the DNA TGCGCCAGCAGCCCGACTAGAGGGGAGCAGCCCCAGCATTTT.

The genes are TRBV19 and TRBJ1-6; TRBD1 agrees at 10 bases. Germline V gene sequence: CDR1 LNHDA, CDR2 SQIVND (reference sequence). The CDR3 is 16 residues long. V lost 5 bases and J lost 5; bases outside the gene matches: 6. CDR3 bases: TGTGCCAGTAGTCGAGGGGGGACAGGGGATAATTCACCCCTCCACTTT. Translation gives CASSRGGTGDNSPLHF.

This chain uses TRBV19 with TRBJ1-2; TRBD1 agrees at 10 bases. J was trimmed by 7 bases and V by 5 bases; bases with no gene match: 4. Germline V CDR1 and CDR2: LNHDA, SQIVND (reference sequence). This CDR3 spans 13 amino acids. The DNA for the CDR3 is TGTGCCAGTAGTGAGACAGGGGGCGGTGGCTACACCTTC. This gives the protein CASSETGGGGYTF.

This rearrangement joins TRBV14 to TRBJ1-1, with a weak D call TRBD1 (6 bases). The V and J ends lost 3 bases and 5 bases respectively, with 16 bases between them. This CDR3 is 15 amino acids long. CDR1 is SGHDN and CDR2 is FVKESK in the germline V gene. Written as DNA, the CDR3 is TGTGCCAGCAGCCACCTTAGGCAGGGGTTGACTGAAGCTTTCTTT. Protein product: CASSHLRQGLTEAFF.